This T cell receptor beta chain emerged from a study of cytotoxic CD8 clonotypes in ibrutinib-treated CLL. Clones were read by immunoSEQ multiplex PCR, and TCRdb kept only the in-frame ones, dropping some. The table records over 25,000 clones, 76% of them present only once. CDR3 size: 16 residues. The trim removed 1 base at V and 7 bases at J, leaving 6 bases unmatched. CDR1 and CDR2 from the germline V gene are LNHDA and SQIVND (reference sequence). This receptor was identified in a human donor with chronic lymphocytic leukemia. The chain uses TRBV19 and TRBJ2-3, with TRBD2 identical over 12 bases. This specimen was PBMCs, taken after 36 months of ibrutinib treatment. The CDR3 sequence is CASSIASGGVPNTQYF. The CDR3 DNA reads TGTGCCAGTAGTATAGCTAGCGGGGGGGTTCCGAATACGCAGTATTTT.